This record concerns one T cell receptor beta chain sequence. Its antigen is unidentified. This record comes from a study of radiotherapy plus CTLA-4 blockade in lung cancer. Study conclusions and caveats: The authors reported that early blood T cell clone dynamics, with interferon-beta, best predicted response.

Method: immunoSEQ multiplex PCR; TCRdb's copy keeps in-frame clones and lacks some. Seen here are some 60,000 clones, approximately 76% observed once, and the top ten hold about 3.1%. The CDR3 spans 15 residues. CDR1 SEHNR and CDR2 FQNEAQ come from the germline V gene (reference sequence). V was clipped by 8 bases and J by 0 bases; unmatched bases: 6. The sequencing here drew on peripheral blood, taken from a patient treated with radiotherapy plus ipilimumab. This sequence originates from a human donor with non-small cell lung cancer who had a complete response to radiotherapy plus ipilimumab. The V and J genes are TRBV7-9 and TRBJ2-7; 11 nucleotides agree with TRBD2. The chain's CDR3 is CASGRTSGLSYEQYF. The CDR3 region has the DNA TGTGCCAGCGGAAGGACTAGCGGGCTCTCCTACGAGCAGTACTTC.